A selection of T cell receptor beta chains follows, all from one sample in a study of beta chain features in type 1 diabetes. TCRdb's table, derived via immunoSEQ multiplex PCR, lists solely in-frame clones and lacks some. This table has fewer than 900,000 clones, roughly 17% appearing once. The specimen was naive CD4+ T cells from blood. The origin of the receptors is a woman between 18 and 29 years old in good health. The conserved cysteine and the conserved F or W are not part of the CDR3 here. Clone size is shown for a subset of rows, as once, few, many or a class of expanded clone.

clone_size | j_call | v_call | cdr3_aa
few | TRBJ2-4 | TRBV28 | ATTWGTKNIQY
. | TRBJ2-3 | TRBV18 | ASSPLDVADTQY
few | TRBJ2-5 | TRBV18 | ASSDQETQY
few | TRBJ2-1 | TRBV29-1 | SAETSYNEQF
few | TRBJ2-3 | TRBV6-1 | ASSGAVGWGDTQY
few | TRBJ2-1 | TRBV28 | ASSSPGSGRRNEQF
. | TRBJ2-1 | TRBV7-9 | ASSFVGTSGSSYNEQF
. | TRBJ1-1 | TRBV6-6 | ASSYRDTGTEAF
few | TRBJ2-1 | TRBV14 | ASSLGTSGYNEQF
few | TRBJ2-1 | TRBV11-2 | ASTGLAGGQRPINEQF
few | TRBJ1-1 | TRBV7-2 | ASSHPGRGIGAF
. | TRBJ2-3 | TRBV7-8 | ASSFGQGFPTDTQY
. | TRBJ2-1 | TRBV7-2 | ASSLGLPNEQF
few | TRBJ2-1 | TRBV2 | ASKGVLAGRNEQF
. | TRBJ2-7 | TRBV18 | ASSPITGSYEQY
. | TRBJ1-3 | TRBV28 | ASSTSTGAGNTIY
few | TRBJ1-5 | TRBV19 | ASSIEVGTGRNQPQH
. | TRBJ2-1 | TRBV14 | ASSQERGASGSYNEQF
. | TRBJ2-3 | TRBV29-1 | SVGRDGATDTQY
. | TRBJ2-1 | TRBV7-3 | ASSLIEHNEQF
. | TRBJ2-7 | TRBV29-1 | SVVAPGLAGLSYEQY
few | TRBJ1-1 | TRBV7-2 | ASSLSARVNTEAF
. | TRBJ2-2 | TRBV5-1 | ASSKWSGRNTGELF
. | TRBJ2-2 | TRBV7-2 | ASSLLGLGGELF
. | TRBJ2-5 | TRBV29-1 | SVIQGTETQY
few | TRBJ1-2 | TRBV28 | ASSPSWRTNYGYT
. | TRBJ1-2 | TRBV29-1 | SVGTGGANYGYT
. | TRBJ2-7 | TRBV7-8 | ASSPGQQIWNYEQY
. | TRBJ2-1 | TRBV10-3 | AIGFAGGGYNEQF
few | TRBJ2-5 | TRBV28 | ASSFQGQETQY
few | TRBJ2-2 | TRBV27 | ASSLDWGFTGELF
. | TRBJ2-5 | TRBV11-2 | ASSLFDRQETQY
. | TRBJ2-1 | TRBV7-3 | ASSPGLAPRREQF
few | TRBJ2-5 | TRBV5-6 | ASSWGLLGEQETQY
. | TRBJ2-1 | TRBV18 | ASSPQQDNEQF